This T cell receptor (beta chain) was sequenced during a study of T-cell memory formation after mild COVID-19. Study outcomes and limitations: Cross-reactive memory apparently joined, as some responding clones appeared in pre-infection memory. Clones that contracted clustered mainly in CM and EM if CD4+ and in EMRA if CD8+.

Trimming shortened V by 7 bases and J by 10 bases, and 19 bases separated the two germline ends. The CDR3 covers 13 residues. TCRdb recomputed calls from the 5' RACE reads with MiXCR, one row per CDR3 protein. This sample has roughly 610,000 distinct CDR3 sequences, with approximately 15% found just once. About this clonotype: Its specificity is unknown.

Sequencing was carried out using PBMCs or a T cell subset sorted from them (not recorded which). The TCR was taken from an adult woman who had mild COVID-19 (a few samples of this study predate the infection). Cell type and time point are not known. The genes are TRBV12-3 or TRBV12-4 and TRBJ1-1, with TRBD1 as a possible D gene (5 bases). CDR3 loop: CASTPSRVSGAFF. For the CDR3, the DNA is TGTGCCAGCACCCCTAGCAGGGTCTCAGGAGCTTTCTTT.